The 13 T cell receptor beta chains given below trace back to one sample, sequenced in a study of beta chain features in type 1 diabetes. Findings and limits, study-wide: Shortening that was moderate but significant affected the TCRB CDR3s of Type 1 diabetes patients in all four CD4+ subsets.

The isolated RNA, all of it, was reverse transcribed, so expressed TCRB transcripts were what got sequenced. The assay was immunoSEQ multiplex PCR, and TCRdb's table has in-frame clones only and misses some. This repertoire shows about 740,000 clones, roughly 12% found once; its top ten account for approximately 0.022%. These receptors lack a known antigen. Specimen: naive CD4+ T cells from blood. Every receptor here comes from a man aged 18 to 30 with type 1 diabetes.

This sequence joins TRBV6-6 and TRBJ2-2, with D unclear. Germline values: CDR1 MNHNY, CDR2 SVGAGI (reference sequence). V lost 7 bases and J lost 5, with 11 bases in between. This CDR3 is built from 13 residues. CDR3 in DNA: TGTGCCAGCACCCCCGTAGGTACCGGGGAGCTGTTTTTT. Translating gives CASTPVGTGELFF.

The rearrangement links TRBV10-3 to TRBJ2-5, with TRBD1 as a possible D gene (6 bases). The CDR3 consists of 16 residues. V lost 2 bases and J lost 3, with 16 bases in between. The germline V gene has CDR1 ENHRY and CDR2 SYGVKD. The CDR3 protein is CAISEEAYQGKETQYF. Here the CDR3 DNA reads TGTGCCATCAGTGAGGAGGCGTATCAGGGGAAAGAGACCCAGTACTTC.

V and J are TRBV2 and TRBJ1-2; 12 positions match TRBD1. CDR3 size: 15 residues. Germline-derived CDR1 and CDR2 are SNHLY and FYNNEI. V was pared by 5 bases and J by 6 bases, with 7 bases of the junction left unmatched. CDR3 sequence: CASSYAGQGANGYTF. In DNA form, the CDR3 reads TGTGCCAGCAGTTACGCGGGACAGGGGGCAAATGGCTACACCTTC.

This clone was seen a few times. This chain links TRBV4-1 with TRBJ2-3; D assignment may be TRBD1 or TRBD2 (5 bases each). The CDR3 length is 16 residues. V was cut by 1 base and J by 1 base, with 12 bases left in between. CDR1 is MGHRA and CDR2 is YSYEKL in the germline V gene. DNA for the CDR3: TGCGCCAGCAGCCAAGGGGGGACCCAGGGCACAGATACGCAGTATTTT. Protein sequence: CASSQGGTQGTDTQYF.

The CDR3 protein is CASSDGQGPGVDTQYF. The CDR3 nucleotides read TGTGCCAGCAGTGACGGACAGGGACCGGGTGTGGATACGCAGTATTTT. The chain is built from TRBV6-1 and TRBJ2-3; 8 nucleotides agree with TRBD1. The CDR3 is 16 residues long. J lost 6 bases, V lost 3 bases, and 11 bases had no gene match. CDR1 MNHNS and CDR2 SASEGT come from the germline V gene.

This clone was seen a few times. Other DNA sequences in this specimen translate into the identical CDR3. The chain carries TRBV2 and TRBJ2-5; D unclear. V lost 8 bases and J lost 1, with 5 bases in between. This CDR3 has 11 amino acids. The germline V gene encodes CDR1 SNHLY and CDR2 FYNNEI. The CDR3 bases are TGTGCCAGCTCGAGCCAAGAGACCCAGTACTTC. It codes for CASSSQETQYF.

The J gene is TRBJ1-1, the V gene TRBV30; perhaps TRBD1 as D (6 bases). With 4 bases removed from V and 5 bases from J, the gap between germline ends came to 17 bases. CDR1 GTSNPN and CDR2 SVGIG come from the germline V gene (reference sequence). The CDR3 extends over 14 amino acids. CDR3 sequence: CAWTVGGGATEAFF. Written as DNA, the CDR3 is TGTGCCTGGACCGTAGGGGGGGGCGCGACTGAAGCTTTCTTT. Complete variable domain (other parts from reference TRBV30 and TRBJ1-1): SQTIHQWPATLVQPVGSPLSLECTVEGTSNPNLYWYRQAAGRGLQLLFYSVGIGQISSEVPQNLSASRPQDRQFILSSKKLLLSDSGFYLCAWTVGGGATEAFFGQGTRLTVV.

The chain combines TRBV2 with TRBJ2-6, with unresolved D. The germline CDR1 and CDR2 sequences are SNHLY and FYNNEI. V dropped 1 base and J dropped 2 bases, with 6 bases sitting between them. CDR3 length equals 15 residues. CDR3 sequence: CASSEEVTGANVLTF. DNA of the CDR3: TGTGCCAGCAGTGAAGAGGTCACTGGGGCCAACGTCCTGACTTTC.

This clone was found a few times. The rearrangement links TRBV7-9 to TRBJ2-7, with D hard to call. V lost 1 base and J 0 bases, leaving 10 bases between the germline ends. Germline CDR1 SEHNR, CDR2 FQNEAQ (reference sequence). This CDR3 comprises 15 residues. CDR3 sequence (DNA): TGTGCCAGCAGCTTAGAGGCGGCCAGCTCCTACGAGCAGTACTTC. This codes for CASSLEAASSYEQYF.

This clone was found a few times. V is TRBV27 and J is TRBJ1-1, with 7 bases matching TRBD1. The CDR3 is made up of 16 amino acids. Germline V lookup: CDR1 MNHEY, CDR2 SMNVEV (reference sequence). V lost 6 bases to trimming and J lost 1 base; unmatched junction nucleotides: 11. As DNA, the CDR3 is TGTGCCAGCAGACCGTTCACAGGGGTGGAGAACACTGAAGCTTTCTTT. It yields the protein CASRPFTGVENTEAFF.

This clone was counted only a few times. The sample has other DNA sequences that encode this CDR3 too. This chain links TRBV7-9 with TRBJ2-7, with D perhaps matching TRBD1 (6 bases). Germline-derived CDR1 and CDR2 are SEHNR and FQNEAQ (reference sequence). V was shortened by 5 bases and J by 3 bases, with 8 bases between the two germline ends. This CDR3 is 12 amino acids long. The CDR3 sequence: CASSPGHYEQYF. DNA for the CDR3: TGTGCCAGCAGCCCGGGACACTACGAGCAGTACTTC.

This chain joins TRBV30 and TRBJ1-1; D is uncertain. V gave up 3 bases and J gave up 1 base, with 9 bases separating them. This CDR3 is 13 amino acids long. The germline CDR1 and CDR2 sequences are GTSNPN and SVGIG (reference sequence). Here the CDR3 reads CAWSSSGNTEAFF. The CDR3 DNA is TGTGCCTGGAGCTCGAGCGGGAACACTGAAGCTTTCTTT.

This clone was seen more than once but under ten times. The chain combines TRBV6-5 with TRBJ1-2, with 9 bases matching TRBD1. CDR1 and CDR2 from the germline V gene are MNHEY and SVGAGI. The V segment lost 5 bases and the J segment 6 bases; nucleotides outside the gene matches: 4. This CDR3 region has 13 residues. CDR3 in DNA: TGTGCCAGCAGTCCCCGGGACAGGGATGGCTACACCTTC. Translating it yields CASSPRDRDGYTF.